This T cell receptor beta chain was sequenced in a study of identical twins (TCRdb year 2016). For context, the study as a whole: To test whether fetal clonotypes persist, this study deep-sequenced TCR alpha and beta repertoires from monozygotic twins, from unrelated adults of various ages, and from cord blood. To rule out contamination, the twin experiments were replicated at different times with different library preparation protocols. What the study reported, not specific to this receptor: Out-of-frame TCR alpha sequences shared between twins showed an excess of low generation-probability sequences compared with coincidental sharing between unrelated individuals. Excess twin sharing in beta out-of-frame sequences was weaker because fewer shared sequences lowered the signal-to-noise ratio. Invariant T cells such as MAIT and iNKT could partly confound zero-insertion analyses, though diverse VJ usage argued against this for most clonotypes. Abundant cord blood beta clonotypes had fewer insertions, young adult naive repertoires showed a similar but weaker trend, and memory repertoires showed no such trend. In monozygotic twins, out-of-frame TCR alpha sharing was systematically underestimated by recombination models, although the models agreed with sharing between unrelated individuals. Because the same donors could not be followed over many years, conclusions were based on cross-sectional statistical analysis.

CDR3 length: 12 amino acids, cysteine to phenylalanine. Only the CDR3 part of the read is kept: 36 bases, read in frame from the first base. Looking up the germline V gene yields CDR1 LGHNA and CDR2 YNFKEQ. At the junction V is shortened by 2 bases and J by 7 bases, with 8 bases in between. This clonotype was detected only a few times. No cognate antigen has been identified for it. Per-nucleotide qualities are absent, and no much larger clonotype sits a single base away. To prepare the library, 5' RACE was applied. TCRdb shows the sequencer as Illumina HiSeq 2000. Template switching added a universal primer binding site, and the final cDNA carried a unique molecular identifier that allowed TCR cDNA molecules to be counted accurately. First-strand cDNA for TCR alpha and beta chains was synthesized from specific primers in the conserved constant-segment region. To control for contamination, every cDNA library was double barcoded, receiving both a SMART-Mk sample barcode and Illumina barcodes. TruSeq adapter sequences along with Illumina sample barcodes were introduced in two successive PCR steps. The TCR alpha and beta cDNA libraries were sequenced on the Illumina HiSeq platform using custom primers. The authors processed their data as follows. Unique molecular identifiers were extracted from raw reads with MiGEC, and CDR3 positions were determined with MiXCR. For each individual, recombination models were inferred using an EM algorithm with the repgenHMM and IGoR tools. The tcR package in R was used for shared clonotype analysis, with sharing normalized by the product of cloneset sizes. Out-of-frame nonproductive sequences were analyzed to study raw recombination free of thymic and clonal selection effects. TCRdb handled the public reads itself, with Q25 trimming in fastp and clone calling in MiXCR, and kept productive beta chains. Here each entry gathers all rows of one CDR3 protein and keeps the most common genes and DNA. TCRdb, not the authors, supplied the V and J calls. Across this sample there are fewer than 500,000 distinct CDR3 sequences, with approximately 24% seen only once. About 2.7% of the sample lies in the top ten.

Every donor was a healthy Caucasian. The twin cohort consisted of three pairs of female monozygotic twins, all aged about 18 to 29 years. CD4+ and CD8+ T cell populations were isolated with positive isolation kits from Invitrogen. These data also formed part of another study, on T cells expressing NK-cell markers. The second study reports: In sorted CD3+CD56+NKG2C+, CD3+CD56+NKG2C- and CD3+CD56-NKG2C+ T-cell subsets from several donors, TCR beta-chain repertoires were profiled. Of the eight sequenced donors, seven were found to be HCMV-seropositive and one was found to be HCMV-seronegative. In several experiments an anti-gammadeltaTCR antibody was added to restrict sorting to alphabetaTCR-expressing T cells. In over 5 donors, the dominant CD3+CD56+NKG2C+ clonotypes were among the top 10 CD8+ clonotypes and accounted for about 1.0-7.0% of CD8+ T cells. Those dominant clonotypes were again the most abundant among CD3+CD56-NKG2C+ cells in four donors, at roughly 25-60.1%. It remained unclear whether the expanded NKG2C-expressing T cell clones were specific for HCMV antigens. The eight sequenced donors were randomly selected healthy volunteers, three men and five women. HCMV-specific IgG was detected in serum with a commercial ELISA kit to determine HCMV serostatus. Reads were demultiplexed and grouped by UMI with MIGEC, and clonotypes were assembled and quantified with MiTCR. Only TCR cDNA sequences supported by at least two reads were kept to exclude erroneous sequences. The tcR package was used for downstream repertoire analysis, and clonotypes were matched between fractions using CDR3 nucleotide sequence together with V segment. VDJmatch was used to annotate antigen specificity against VDJdb, with one amino acid substitution in CDR3 permitted.

The chain links TRBV4-2 with TRBJ1-1; TRBD1 is perhaps the D gene, given 6 matching bases. This clonotype was obtained from a young woman in good health. The sample comprised CD4+ T cells sorted from blood. The DNA sequence reads TGTGCCAGCAGCCAAAGGGGGTTTGAAGCTTTCTTT. The resulting protein is CASSQRGFEAFF.